The next 21 T cell receptor beta chains were all read from a single sample in a study of blood T cell repertoires in COVID-19. Sequencing was performed with immunoSEQ multiplex PCR; in TCRdb, only in-frame clones are kept and a portion is missing. The sample records some 80,000 clones, more than 75% being singletons. The sequencing input was peripheral blood. Receptors originate from a human donor in a cohort sampled during active COVID-19.

The V call is TRBV3-1 (or the pseudogene TRBV3-2), the J call TRBJ2-6, with D tentatively TRBD1 (5 bases). Germline-derived CDR1 and CDR2 are LGHDT and YNNKEL (reference sequence). This CDR3 has 16 amino acids. Trimming cost V 4 bases and J 3 bases, with 13 bases left between them. The CDR3 DNA reads TGTGCCAGCAGCCGCGACAGCTCGAGTGGGGCCAACGTCCTGACTTTC. Translation: CASSRDSSSGANVLTF.

The chain joins TRBV28 to TRBJ1-1; D remains ambiguous. The germline gives CDR1 MDHEN, CDR2 SYDVKM. The CDR3 loop spans 12 amino acids. The germline V and J ends were trimmed by 3 bases and 6 bases, with 8 bases remaining between them. CDR3: CASSFEFSEAFF. The CDR3 DNA sequence: TGTGCCAGCAGTTTTGAGTTTTCTGAAGCTTTCTTT.

This clone was seen a few times. The chain has TRBV3-1 (or the pseudogene TRBV3-2) and TRBJ1-4, with D tentatively TRBD1 (5 bases). Trimming pared 4 bases from V and 7 bases from J, leaving 19 bases between. CDR3 size: 16 residues. Germline V gene data show CDR1 as LGHDT and CDR2 as YNNKEL (reference sequence). The CDR3 protein is CASSPGIGIGAEKLFF. The CDR3 bases are TGTGCCAGCAGCCCAGGGATTGGGATTGGGGCTGAAAAACTGTTTTTT.

The gene calls are TRBV18 and TRBJ2-3; 11 nucleotides match TRBD2. The germline V gene encodes CDR1 KGHSH and CDR2 LQKENI. The CDR3 totals 17 residues. V was clipped by 6 bases and J by 2 bases; unmatched bases: 10. The CDR3 loop is CASSRQGSGRATDTQYF. The CDR3 DNA sequence: TGTGCCAGCTCGCGCCAGGGTAGCGGGAGGGCCACAGATACGCAGTATTTT.

The chain recombines TRBV6-1 with TRBJ2-3, with D uncertain. V lost 2 bases and J lost 0, with 12 bases in between. This CDR3 is 16 amino acids long. Germline CDR1 MNHNS, CDR2 SASEGT. The CDR3 region has the DNA TGTGCCAGCAGTGAAATAGCTCGTCTTAGCACAGATACGCAGTATTTT. Protein product: CASSEIARLSTDTQYF.

This clone appeared a single time. V is TRBV21-1 and J is TRBJ1-2; the listed D gene, TRBD1, was not tested against the DNA. TRBV21-1 is labeled a pseudogene. CDR3 length: 15 residues. The CDR3 DNA reads TGTGCCAGCAGCACTCTGGCCCCCATCCCCTATGGCTACACCTTC. Translating gives CASSTLAPIPYGYTF.

The chain combines TRBV5-8 with TRBJ1-2; no clear D. Germline V lookup: CDR1 SGHTS, CDR2 YDEGEE. The CDR3 length is 13 residues. Trimming cost V 7 bases and J 4 bases, with 14 bases left between them. CDR3 sequence (DNA): TGTGCCAGCGAGTACAGAGCCTCCTATGGCTACACCTTC. Protein product: CASEYRASYGYTF.

This clone was counted only a few times. The V call is TRBV30, the J call TRBJ1-6; TRBD1 might be the D (6 bases). The germline V gene has CDR1 GTSNPN and CDR2 SVGIG (reference sequence). Trimming shortened V by 3 bases and J by 5 bases, and 8 bases separated the two germline ends. The CDR3 is 13 amino acids. The CDR3 loop is CAWRDSNNSPLHF. In DNA, the CDR3 is TGTGCCTGGAGGGACAGCAATAATTCACCCCTCCACTTT.

This sequence joins TRBV2 and TRBJ2-7; D is unresolved. CDR3 length: 15 residues. Germline CDR1 and CDR2: SNHLY and FYNNEI. The V and J ends lost 7 bases and 0 bases respectively, with 16 bases between them. CDR3 bases: TGTGCCAGCAATGGAACTTGGCGGAGCTCCTACGAGCAGTACTTC. Protein product: CASNGTWRSSYEQYF. Complete variable domain (other parts from reference TRBV2 and TRBJ2-7): EPEVTQTPSHQVTQMGQEVILRCVPISNHLYFYWYRQILGQKVEFLVSFYNNEISEKSEIFDDQFSVERPDGSNFTLKIRSTKLEDSAMYFCASNGTWRSSYEQYFGPGTRLTVT.

V is TRBV7-2 and J is TRBJ1-3; D is unresolved. This CDR3 comprises 14 residues. Germline CDR1 and CDR2: SGHTA and FQGNSA. Trimming took off 8 bases at V and 0 bases at J, with 11 bases between the two ends. The DNA for the CDR3 is TGTGCCAGCGGGAGAACCGTCTCTGGAAACACCATATATTTT. Its protein product is CASGRTVSGNTIYF.

The chain carries TRBV6-5 and TRBJ2-1; possibly TRBD1 for D (6 bases). The CDR3 is 15 amino acids. Trimming pared 6 bases from V and 7 bases from J, leaving 19 bases between. CDR1 is MNHEY and CDR2 is SVGAGI in the germline V gene. The CDR3 DNA reads TGTGCCAGCAGCCCGGCCCAGGGGTCTGGGAATGAGCAGTTCTTC. This sequence encodes CASSPAQGSGNEQFF.

This chain joins TRBV19 and TRBJ1-5; tentatively, D is TRBD1 (6 bases). Germline V gene data show CDR1 as LNHDA and CDR2 as SQIVND (reference sequence). The CDR3 covers 17 residues. The V end was cut by 6 bases, the J end by 0 bases, with 18 bases between. The CDR3 DNA sequence: TGTGCCAGTAGCACAGCAGGGGCGAGAACTAGCAATCAGCCCCAGCATTTT. Protein sequence: CASSTAGARTSNQPQHF.

The J gene is TRBJ2-4, the V gene TRBV5-1; weak D call: TRBD1 (5 bases). V lost 5 bases, J lost 7 bases, and 13 bases lay in between. CDR1 is SGHRS, CDR2 YFSETQ, per germline. This CDR3 has 13 residues. The CDR3: CASSGAVGNIQYF. As DNA, the CDR3 is TGCGCCAGCAGTGGGGCGGTTGGCAACATTCAGTACTTC.

Here the CDR3 DNA reads TGTGCCAGCAGTGAGGGACAGAGTAAAGGCTATGGCTACACCTTC. Translating it yields CASSEGQSKGYGYTF. The chain carries TRBV6-4 and TRBJ1-2; TRBD1 agrees at 7 bases. The CDR3 runs 15 residues. The germline V gene has CDR1 MRHNA and CDR2 SNTAGT. Trimming took 3 bases from V and 4 from J; bases not matched to a gene: 8.

This clone has just one count. CDR3 region: CASSELGRLTAGGNTIYF. The CDR3 nucleotides are TGTGCCAGCAGTGAATTGGGAAGATTGACAGCCGGCGGAAACACCATATATTTT. The genes are TRBV6-1 and TRBJ1-3; possible D gene TRBD1, 5 bases. V was cut by 2 bases and J by 4 bases, with 21 bases left in between. The CDR3 totals 18 residues. Per germline, CDR1 MNHNS and CDR2 SASEGT.

The chain links TRBV28 to TRBJ1-1; tentatively, D is TRBD1 (6 bases). The V gene lost 5 bases and the J gene lost 0 bases, with 13 bases spanning the gap. This CDR3 is built from 15 residues. CDR1 and CDR2 from the germline V gene are MDHEN and SYDVKM. The CDR3 DNA sequence: TGTGCCAGCAGTACCGGGACAAATATGAACACTGAAGCTTTCTTT. Translation gives CASSTGTNMNTEAFF. The full variable domain, with the rest looked up from reference TRBV28 and TRBJ1-1, is DVKVTQSSRYLVKRTGEKVFLECVQDMDHENMFWYRQDPGLGLRLIYFSYDVKMKEKGDIPEGYSVSREKKERFSLILESASTNQTSMYLCASSTGTNMNTEAFFGQGTRLTVV.

The rearrangement joins TRBV2 to TRBJ1-4, with 12 bases identical to TRBD1. Per the germline V gene, CDR1 is SNHLY and CDR2 is FYNNEI. The CDR3 has 15 amino acids. V trimming: 5 bases; J trimming: 10 bases; junction bases outside the gene matches: 8. The CDR3 bases are TGTGCCAGCAGTTTCCCGGGACAGGGGGCTAGAAAACTGTTTTTT. Amino acids: CASSFPGQGARKLFF. Supplemented by reference TRBV2 and TRBJ1-4, the full variable domain reads EPEVTQTPSHQVTQMGQEVILRCVPISNHLYFYWYRQILGQKVEFLVSFYNNEISEKSEIFDDQFSVERPDGSNFTLKIRSTKLEDSAMYFCASSFPGQGARKLFFGSGTQLSVL.

The rearrangement links TRBV7-2 to TRBJ1-1; TRBD1 is a possible D gene (6 bases). The CDR3 consists of 15 residues. The V gene's germline CDR1 is SGHTA and CDR2 FQGNSA. The germline V and J ends were trimmed by 1 base and 1 base, with 10 bases remaining between them. The CDR3 spells CASSLVRTENTEAFF. The CDR3 nucleotides read TGTGCCAGCAGCTTAGTAAGGACAGAGAACACTGAAGCTTTCTTT. Using reference TRBV7-2 and TRBJ1-1 for the parts outside the CDR3, the full variable domain is GAGVSQSPSNKVTEKGKDVELRCDPISGHTALYWYRQSLGQGLEFLIYFQGNSAPDKSGLPSDRFSAERTGGSVSTLTIQRTQQEDSAVYLCASSLVRTENTEAFFGQGTRLTVV.

This clone was observed a handful of times. At the DNA level, this CDR3 is encoded by other sequences in the same sample as well. The CDR3 region is CASSLTGNYGYTF. The DNA of the CDR3 is TGTGCCAGCAGTCTTACAGGGAACTATGGCTACACCTTC. V usage is TRBV12-3 or TRBV12-4 and J usage is TRBJ1-2; perhaps TRBD1 as D (6 bases). CDR3 size: 13 residues. The ends were cut back, 5 bases at V and 2 bases at J, with 9 bases in the middle.

The chain employs TRBV7-3 and TRBJ2-3; D gene unclear. Per the germline V gene, CDR1 is SGHTA and CDR2 is FQGTGA. V was trimmed by 3 bases and J by 4 bases, leaving 14 bases between them. The CDR3 is 15 amino acids. The CDR3 region has the DNA TGTGCCAGCAGCTTGACTCGCACCAACCCAGATACGCAGTATTTT. Encoded protein: CASSLTRTNPDTQYF.

V is TRBV28 and J is TRBJ1-1; 7 nucleotides agree with TRBD1. Germline-derived CDR1 and CDR2 are MDHEN and SYDVKM. Trimming removed 4 bases from V and 10 bases from J; junction bases left unmatched: 12. The CDR3 covers 14 residues. The CDR3 region has the DNA TGTGCCAGCAGTTACGAGAGGGGGCTAAAAGGAGCTTTCTTT. It specifies CASSYERGLKGAFF.